The source of this TCR beta chain is a study of T cells after yellow fever vaccination. This clonotype was seen a handful of times. Trimming cost V 0 bases and J 4 bases, with 9 bases left between them. This CDR3 comprises 14 residues. Germline V CDR1 and CDR2: LGHNA, YSLEER. From the 5' RACE reads, TCRdb called clonotypes with MiXCR, one entry per CDR3 protein. This table holds 170,000 or so distinct CDR3 sequences, around 8.5% found once. This specimen was CD8+ T cells sorted from PBMCs, taken 45 days after the yellow fever booster vaccination. The chain uses TRBV4-3 and TRBJ1-1; the D gene is possibly TRBD1 (6 bases). This receptor was obtained from a man younger than 35 who received the YFV17D yellow fever vaccine. As DNA, the CDR3 is TGCGCCAGCAGCCAAGATCAGGGGCTCACTGAAGCTTTCTTT. Its protein product is CASSQDQGLTEAFF.